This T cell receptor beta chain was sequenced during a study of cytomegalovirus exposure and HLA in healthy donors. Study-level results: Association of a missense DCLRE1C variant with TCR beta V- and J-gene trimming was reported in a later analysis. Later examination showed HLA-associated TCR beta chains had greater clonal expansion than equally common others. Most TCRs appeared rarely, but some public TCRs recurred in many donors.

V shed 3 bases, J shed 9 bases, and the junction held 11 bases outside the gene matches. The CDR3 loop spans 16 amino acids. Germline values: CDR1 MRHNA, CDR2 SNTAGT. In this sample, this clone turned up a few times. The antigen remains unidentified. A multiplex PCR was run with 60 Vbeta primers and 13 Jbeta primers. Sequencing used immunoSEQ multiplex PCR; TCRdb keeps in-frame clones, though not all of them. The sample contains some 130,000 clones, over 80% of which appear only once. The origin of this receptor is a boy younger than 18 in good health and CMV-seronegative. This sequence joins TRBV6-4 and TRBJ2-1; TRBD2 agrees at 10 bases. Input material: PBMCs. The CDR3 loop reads CASSESGGASGSEQFF. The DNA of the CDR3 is TGTGCCAGCAGTGAATCTGGGGGGGCTAGCGGGAGTGAGCAGTTCTTC.